These 15 T cell receptor beta chains were all obtained from the same sample, sequenced in a study of T cell repertoires in cytomegalovirus infection. TCRdb processed the reads anew with MiXCR; each CDR3 protein has one entry. This table has more than 200,000 distinct CDR3 sequences, over 8% appearing once. What was sequenced was PBMCs. All receptors derive from a human donor in good health (CMV status not recorded). Some clones in this sample may be carry-over from other donors' samples.

In this sample, this clonotype turned up many times. The V gene is TRBV7-2, the J gene TRBJ1-3; no clear D. V was trimmed by 3 bases and J by 2 bases, leaving 14 bases between them. The CDR3 spans 16 residues. Germline V CDR1 and CDR2: SGHTA, FQGNSA. CDR3 DNA: TGTGCCAGCAGCTTGCACCCAGGTTCGGCTGGAAACACCATATATTTT. It codes for CASSLHPGSAGNTIYF.

The V gene is TRBV20-1, the J gene TRBJ2-1, with 8 positions matching TRBD2. J was trimmed by 4 bases and V by 6 bases; bases with no gene match: 8. Germline CDR1 is DFQATT and CDR2 is SNEGSKA (reference sequence). The CDR3 covers 14 residues. CDR3 protein: CSATSGSAYNEQFF. CDR3 in DNA: TGCAGTGCAACCAGCGGGAGTGCTTACAATGAGCAGTTCTTC.

Many counts were recorded for this clonotype. This sequence joins TRBV15 and TRBJ1-1, with 8 bases that match TRBD1. The length of the CDR3 is 15 residues. The V and J ends lost 5 bases and 10 bases, in that order; junction bases with no gene match: 15. The germline gives CDR1 LNHNV, CDR2 YYDKDF (reference sequence). The CDR3 here is CATSSGGTGQSAAFF. The CDR3 bases are TGTGCCACCAGCTCCGGGGGGACAGGCCAGAGTGCAGCTTTCTTT.

This clonotype was recorded many times. The chain couples TRBV7-2 to TRBJ2-5, with 11 bases identical to TRBD2. This CDR3 is 16 amino acids long. Trimming removed 0 bases from V and 3 bases from J; junction bases left unmatched: 3. The V gene's germline CDR1 is SGHTA and CDR2 FQGNSA. CDR3 DNA: TGTGCCAGCAGCTTAGCACCGGGACTAGCGGAAGAGACCCAGTACTTC. This sequence encodes CASSLAPGLAEETQYF.

The CDR3: CASSLTGTWTDTQYF. CDR3 nucleotide sequence: TGCGCCAGCAGCCTGACAGGGACATGGACAGATACGCAGTATTTT. This chain joins TRBV5-1 and TRBJ2-3, with 7 bases aligning to TRBD1. The CDR3 sequence is 15 residues long. Trimming cost V 4 bases and J 3 bases; bases outside gene matches: 8. From germline, CDR1 is SGHRS and CDR2 YFSETQ.

This clonotype was found many times. The chain is built from TRBV7-2 and TRBJ2-5; D may match TRBD1 or TRBD2 (5 bases each). This CDR3 contains 12 residues. V was trimmed by 7 bases and J by 4 bases, leaving 10 bases between them. Per the germline V gene, CDR1 is SGHTA and CDR2 is FQGNSA. CDR3 region: CASTLGRETQYF. The CDR3 DNA follows: TGTGCCAGCACCCTGGGACGAGAGACCCAGTACTTC.

This clonotype was counted ten times or more. V is TRBV7-2 and J is TRBJ1-1, with D tentatively TRBD1 (6 bases). Germline V gene sequence: CDR1 SGHTA, CDR2 FQGNSA. V lost 2 bases and J lost 0, with 10 bases in between. CDR3 size: 15 residues. CDR3 protein: CASSLQGKVNTEAFF. The DNA for the CDR3 is TGTGCCAGCAGCTTACAGGGGAAGGTGAACACTGAAGCTTTCTTT.

This clonotype was seen ten or more times. The chain recombines TRBV7-2 with TRBJ1-2; D is perhaps TRBD1 (6 bases). Germline lookup yields CDR1 SGHTA and CDR2 FQGNSA. The germline V and J ends were trimmed by 1 base and 7 bases, with 13 bases remaining between them. CDR3 length: 14 residues. The CDR3, as DNA: TGTGCCAGCAGCTTAGGATGGACAGCCGCTGGCTACACCTTC. The encoded protein is CASSLGWTAAGYTF.

This clonotype came up many times. This chain connects TRBV7-2 to TRBJ1-1; maybe TRBD1 (6 bases). The germline CDR1 and CDR2 sequences are SGHTA and FQGNSA. The CDR3 is 15 residues long. V lost 1 base and J lost 3, with 12 bases in between. The CDR3 nucleotides read TGTGCCAGCAGCTTAGTAGCAGGGGCCGACACTGAAGCTTTCTTT. This encodes CASSLVAGADTEAFF.

The rearrangement links TRBV29-1 to TRBJ2-1; 9 bases fit TRBD2. This CDR3 comprises 12 residues. CDR1 SQVTM and CDR2 ANQGSEA come from the germline V gene. V was clipped by 2 bases and J by 13 bases; unmatched bases: 6. For the CDR3, the DNA is TGCAGCGTTGAAAGGGCTAGCGGGGCCCAGTTCTTC. As protein: CSVERASGAQFF.

This clonotype was observed at least ten times. J is TRBJ2-7 and V is TRBV20-1, with 10 bases matching TRBD2. Germline CDR1 DFQATT, CDR2 SNEGSKA (reference sequence). V trimming: 3 bases; J trimming: 2 bases; junction bases outside the gene matches: 1. This CDR3 has 13 amino acids. The CDR3 loop is CSASSGGTYEQYF. The CDR3, as DNA: TGCAGTGCTAGTAGCGGGGGGACCTACGAGCAGTACTTC.

In the case of this clonotype: A read error is likely, as this CDR3 ends without the conserved phenylalanine or tryptophan. The V call is TRBV7-9, the J call TRBJ2-5; 12 nucleotides align to TRBD2. Trimming removed 4 bases from V and 5 bases from J; junction bases left unmatched: 17. Germline V lookup: CDR1 SEHNR, CDR2 FQNEAQ (reference sequence). This CDR3 has 19 amino acids. This CDR3 is CASSSWGQKTSGGTETQYS. As DNA, the CDR3 is TGTGCCAGCAGCTCCTGGGGCCAGAAAACTAGCGGGGGGACGGAGACCCAGTACTCC.

This clonotype showed up many times. The chain employs TRBV7-2 and TRBJ2-3; D may be TRBD1 or TRBD2 (5 bases each). This CDR3 contains 13 residues. V was cut by 8 bases and J by 0 bases, with 9 bases left in between. The germline V gene has CDR1 SGHTA and CDR2 FQGNSA. The CDR3 nucleotides are TGTGCCAGCCGGGACGGTAGCACAGATACGCAGTATTTT. This encodes CASRDGSTDTQYF. Combining the CDR3 with reference TRBV7-2 and TRBJ2-3 gives the whole variable domain GAGVSQSPSNKVTEKGKDVELRCDPISGHTALYWYRQSLGQGLEFLIYFQGNSAPDKSGLPSDRFSAERTGGSVSTLTIQRTQQEDSAVYLCASRDGSTDTQYFGPGTRLTVL.

CDR3: CASSQDWSRVPSDEQFF. The CDR3 coding sequence is TGTGCCAGCAGCCAAGATTGGTCCAGGGTACCCTCCGATGAGCAGTTCTTC. The chain is built from TRBV14 and TRBJ2-1; D possibly corresponds to TRBD1 (5 bases). V lost 0 bases and J 8 bases, leaving 20 bases between the germline ends. This CDR3 is built from 17 residues. Germline V gene lookup returns CDR1 SGHDN and CDR2 FVKESK.

This chain joins TRBV30 and TRBJ1-3; 8 bases are shared with TRBD1. The germline gives CDR1 GTSNPN, CDR2 SVGIG (reference sequence). With 5 bases clipped from V and 4 bases from J, the junction kept 4 bases outside the gene matches. The CDR3 consists of 13 residues. The CDR3 sequence is CAWETGVGNTIYF. The CDR3 DNA is TGTGCCTGGGAGACAGGGGTCGGAAACACCATATATTTT. Based on the CDR3 plus reference TRBV30 and TRBJ1-3, the full variable domain is SQTIHQWPATLVQPVGSPLSLECTVEGTSNPNLYWYRQAAGRGLQLLFYSVGIGQISSEVPQNLSASRPQDRQFILSSKKLLLSDSGFYLCAWETGVGNTIYFGEGSWLTVV.